These 20 T cell receptor beta chains were all obtained from the same sample, sequenced in a study of T cell repertoires in cytomegalovirus infection. TCRdb recomputed calls from the reads with MiXCR, one row per CDR3 protein. The table shows hundreds of thousands of distinct CDR3 sequences, with approximately 10% occurring only once. Sequencing was performed on PBMCs. Receptors originate from a human donor in good health (CMV status not recorded). Some clones in this sample may be carry-over from other donors' samples.

This clonotype occurred many times. The rearrangement joins TRBV18 to TRBJ2-6; 10 nucleotides agree with TRBD2. The CDR3 consists of 17 residues. Germline V gene data show CDR1 as KGHSH and CDR2 as LQKENI. J was trimmed by 4 bases and V by 3 bases; bases with no gene match: 6. CDR3 DNA sequence: TGTGCCAGCTCACCTCTAGCGGGAGAGGCGGGGGCCAACGTCCTGACTTTC. It is translated as CASSPLAGEAGANVLTF. The full variable domain, completed using reference TRBV18 and TRBJ2-6, is NAGVMQNPRHLVRRRGQEARLRCSPMKGHSHVYWYRQLPEEGLKFMVYLQKENIIDESGMPKERFSAEFPKEGPSILRIQQVVRGDSAAYFCASSPLAGEAGANVLTFGAGSRLTVL.

In its sample, this clonotype was seen many times. The chain joins TRBV11-2 to TRBJ1-1, with 9 bases aligning to TRBD1. The CDR3 has 16 amino acids. With 5 bases clipped from V and 3 bases from J, the junction kept 10 bases outside the gene matches. The germline V gene encodes CDR1 SGHAT and CDR2 FQNNGV. The CDR3 nucleotides read TGTGCCAGCAGCGCCCCCTCGGGACAGGGATACACTGAAGCTTTCTTT. Translated: CASSAPSGQGYTEAFF.

Many counts were recorded for this clonotype. V is TRBV2 and J is TRBJ1-2, with D hard to call. CDR3 length: 13 amino acids. V lost 5 bases to trimming and J lost 3 bases, with 10 bases between them. The germline gives CDR1 SNHLY, CDR2 FYNNEI. The DNA of the CDR3 is TGTGCCAGCAGTCCTAGCCCAGACTATGGCTACACCTTC. Amino acid sequence: CASSPSPDYGYTF.

V is TRBV20-1 and J is TRBJ1-2, with a weak D call TRBD1 (5 bases). Trimming took 6 bases from V and 2 from J, leaving 19 bases between them. The CDR3 contains 15 residues. The germline V gene encodes CDR1 DFQATT and CDR2 SNEGSKA (reference sequence). The CDR3 region has the DNA TGCAGTGCCAGACTTGCTTGGAAGGGGAACTATGGCTACACCTTC. Residues: CSARLAWKGNYGYTF.

This clonotype showed up many times. Written as DNA, the CDR3 is TGTGCCAGCAGCTCGTACAGGGAAAAGGATTCACCCCTCCACTTT. Translating it yields CASSSYREKDSPLHF. The chain joins TRBV11-2 to TRBJ1-6, with D perhaps matching TRBD1 (6 bases). V lost 4 bases and J 8 bases, leaving 15 bases between the germline ends. Germline V gives CDR1 SGHAT, CDR2 FQNNGV. The CDR3 runs 15 residues.

In this sample, this clonotype turned up a few times. The chain recombines TRBV19 with TRBJ2-1, with D possibly matching TRBD2 (7 bases). This CDR3 spans 16 amino acids. The V gene's germline CDR1 is LNHDA and CDR2 SQIVND (reference sequence). The V end lost 10 bases, the J end lost 3 bases, and 22 bases lay between the germline ends. CDR3 DNA sequence: TGTGCCACTAAAAAAGGGGGGGGGGGGGGCTACAATGAGCAGTTCTTC. Protein: CATKKGGGGGYNEQFF.

At least ten counts were recorded for this clonotype. The V and J genes are TRBV6-5 and TRBJ2-3; 7 bases fit TRBD2. There are 18 residues in the CDR3. Germline V gene sequence: CDR1 MNHEY, CDR2 SVGAGI. V lost 0 bases and J lost 2; bases outside the gene matches: 11. This CDR3 reads CASSYSPVAGLITDTQYF. CDR3 DNA: TGTGCCAGCAGTTACTCGCCTGTTGCGGGACTAATCACAGATACGCAGTATTTT.

This clonotype was counted ten times or more. The chain couples TRBV6-1 to TRBJ2-5, with TRBD2 matching 8 bases. The CDR3 has 20 residues. Germline loops: CDR1 MNHNS, CDR2 SASEGT. J lost 0 bases, V lost 2 bases, and 17 bases had no gene match. The CDR3 reads CASSEFGRPLLAEYQETQYF. The CDR3 DNA sequence: TGTGCCAGCAGTGAATTTGGCAGGCCACTACTAGCGGAATACCAAGAGACCCAGTACTTC.

The chain couples TRBV6-5 to TRBJ2-7; D remains ambiguous. V was pared by 0 bases and J by 0 bases, with 9 bases between. This CDR3 region has 15 residues. CDR1 is MNHEY and CDR2 is SVGAGI in the germline V gene. The CDR3 DNA sequence: TGTGCCAGCAGTTACTCACCTCATCTCTCCTACGAGCAGTACTTC. The encoded protein is CASSYSPHLSYEQYF.

This clonotype showed up just a few times. The rearrangement uses TRBV7-9 and TRBJ1-2; 8 positions agree with TRBD1. The CDR3 is 14 residues long. The germline gives CDR1 SEHNR, CDR2 FQNEAQ (reference sequence). With 7 bases clipped from V and 5 bases from J, the junction kept 9 bases outside the gene matches. This CDR3 is CASTPPQGGYGYTF. The CDR3 nucleotides are TGTGCCAGCACCCCCCCACAGGGGGGATATGGCTACACCTTC.

J is TRBJ1-1 and V is TRBV19; D may be TRBD1 (6 bases). This CDR3 spans 14 amino acids. Germline assignment: CDR1 LNHDA and CDR2 SQIVND (reference sequence). V was trimmed by 9 bases and J by 0 bases, leaving 14 bases between them. CDR3 DNA: TGTGCCAGCCTGGGACACACCTTGAACACTGAAGCTTTCTTT. Its translation: CASLGHTLNTEAFF.

In its sample, this clonotype was seen many times. The chain has TRBV20-1 and TRBJ2-1; 9 bases are shared with TRBD2. The CDR3 sequence is 13 residues long. Germline values: CDR1 DFQATT, CDR2 SNEGSKA (reference sequence). V shed 3 bases and J 7 bases; nucleotides not matched to a gene: 4. In nucleotides, the CDR3 is TGCAGTGCTAGGGGACTAGCCTCAAATGAGCAGTTCTTC. Encoded protein: CSARGLASNEQFF.

This clonotype was observed at least ten times. The CDR3 DNA sequence: TGTGCCAGCAGCTTAGGGAGGGGCAGTGAGCAGTTCTTC. Translation gives CASSLGRGSEQFF. The J gene is TRBJ2-1, the V gene TRBV7-6, with D perhaps TRBD2 (6 bases). Germline V CDR1 and CDR2: SGHVS, FNYEAQ. V lost 1 base to trimming and J lost 9 bases, with 10 bases between them. The CDR3 contains 13 residues.

This clonotype was observed many times. The V gene is TRBV7-2, the J gene TRBJ1-1; unclear D gene. V dropped 4 bases and J dropped 1 base, with 7 bases sitting between them. This CDR3 comprises 13 residues. Germline V gives CDR1 SGHTA, CDR2 FQGNSA. The CDR3 nucleotides are TGTGCCAGCAGCTACTGGGCGAACACTGAAGCTTTCTTT. This translates into CASSYWANTEAFF.

This clonotype was recorded at least ten times. The chain carries TRBV5-1 and TRBJ1-3; D gene unclear. The CDR3 extends over 16 amino acids. The germline V gene has CDR1 SGHRS and CDR2 YFSETQ. Trimming cost V 0 bases and J 3 bases, with 13 bases left between them. CDR3 amino acids: CASSLEVTSDGNTIYF. The CDR3 coding sequence is TGCGCCAGCAGCTTGGAAGTGACATCAGATGGAAACACCATATATTTT.

This clonotype showed up many times. The chain employs TRBV10-3 and TRBJ2-3; 10 nucleotides align to TRBD1. The CDR3 sequence is 15 residues long. Germline V gene sequence: CDR1 ENHRY, CDR2 SYGVKD. V lost 7 bases to trimming and J lost 2 bases; unmatched junction nucleotides: 6. CDR3 in DNA: TGTGCCATCACCGACGGGACAGGGGTCACAGATACGCAGTATTTT. Translating gives CAITDGTGVTDTQYF.

This clonotype has ten or more counts. V is TRBV7-9 and J is TRBJ1-3; D gene uncertain. The V and J ends lost 6 bases and 0 bases respectively, with 12 bases between them. Germline CDR1 and CDR2: SEHNR and FQNEAQ (reference sequence). The CDR3 runs 15 residues. The CDR3 DNA reads TGTGCCAGCAGTAATCCTGCCCACTCTGGAAACACCATATATTTT. Its translation: CASSNPAHSGNTIYF.

This clonotype came up many times. The rearrangement links TRBV27 to TRBJ2-3, with 8 bases aligning to TRBD2. Germline assignment: CDR1 MNHEY and CDR2 SMNVEV (reference sequence). With 8 bases clipped from V and 0 bases from J, the junction kept 13 bases outside the gene matches. The CDR3 length is 17 residues. CDR3 amino acids: CASALWGSGTSTDTQYF. The DNA of the CDR3 is TGTGCCAGCGCCCTTTGGGGTAGCGGGACTAGCACAGATACGCAGTATTTT.

At least ten counts were recorded for this clonotype. The chain recombines TRBV7-8 with TRBJ2-1; 11 bases are a match to TRBD2. The germline V gene encodes CDR1 SGHVS and CDR2 FQNEAQ. This CDR3 region has 17 residues. The V segment lost 0 bases and the J segment 2 bases; nucleotides outside the gene matches: 3. The CDR3 region has the DNA TGTGCCAGCAGCTTAGCCCTAGCGGGAGGACCCTACAATGAGCAGTTCTTC. Translated, it gives CASSLALAGGPYNEQFF.

This clonotype was seen repeatedly, ten times or more. V gene TRBV2 combines with J gene TRBJ1-3; D uncertain. Trimming removed 2 bases from V and 0 bases from J, with 8 bases in between. Per the germline V gene, CDR1 is SNHLY and CDR2 is FYNNEI. The CDR3 sequence is 15 residues long. The CDR3 DNA sequence: TGTGCCAGCAGTGAATACTTTACCTCTGGAAACACCATATATTTT. Amino acid sequence: CASSEYFTSGNTIYF.